This T cell receptor (beta chain) appears in the sequencing data of a study of T cell clonotyping in hematopoietic cell transplantation. Trimming took off 6 bases at V and 3 bases at J, with 11 bases between the two ends. The CDR3 totals 13 residues. From germline, CDR1 is MNHEY and CDR2 SVGAGI. This clone has only one observation. The same CDR3 also results from other DNA sequences found in this sample. Stated time point: recipient sample about 28 days before transplant, after cytoreduction. Generated by immunoSEQ multiplex PCR, the TCRdb table keeps only in-frame clones and is missing some. The sample lists some 29,000 clones, approximately 81% seen once, with about 1.7% in the top ten.

The V and J genes are TRBV6-5 and TRBJ2-5; no firm D call. The specimen was peripheral blood mononuclear cells, collected before stem cell transplant. This clonotype originated in a man aged 35-49 years with acute myeloid leukemia. Some clones in this sample may be carry-over from other donors' samples. Written as DNA, the CDR3 is TGTGCCAGCAGCTACGCCCCGAAAGAGACCCAGTACTTC. Translating gives CASSYAPKETQYF.